This T cell receptor beta chain was recorded in a study of T cell responses to AZD1222 COVID-19 vaccine. The CDR3 runs 11 residues. Germline CDR1 SQVTM, CDR2 ANQGSEA. Trimming at V came to 4 bases and at J to 6 bases, leaving 2 bases not matched to a gene. Using immunoSEQ multiplex PCR, the repertoire was profiled, and TCRdb retains in-frame clones only, with some absent. The data hold 93,000 or so clones, with 91% observed a single time. Points from the study as a whole: Females made up more of the donors, who were largely white British, and clonal diversity may have come out too low. Only a handful of people who got AZD1222 tested seropositive at baseline. Two doses of AZD1222 preceded a rise in Spike-specific TCR breadth and depth.

Turning to this clone: What it binds is not known.

V usage is TRBV29-1 and J usage is TRBJ2-7, with 8 bases that match TRBD1. The specimen was peripheral blood, collected on day 0 of AZD1222 vaccination. The sequence was obtained from an adult in good health. DNA of the CDR3: TGCAGCGTTGGACAGGGGCGCGAGCAGTACTTC. It specifies CSVGQGREQYF.